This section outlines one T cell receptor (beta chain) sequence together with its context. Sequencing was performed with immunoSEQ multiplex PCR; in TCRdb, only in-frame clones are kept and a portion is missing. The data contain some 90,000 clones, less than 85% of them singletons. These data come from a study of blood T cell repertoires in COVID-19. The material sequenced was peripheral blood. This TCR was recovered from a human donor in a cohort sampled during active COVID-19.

The CDR3 DNA sequence: TGCGCCAGCAGCCAAGAGGAGGGGCTTTACAATGAGCAGTTCTTC. Translated: CASSQEEGLYNEQFF. This chain joins TRBV4-3 and TRBJ2-1; D might be TRBD2 (6 bases). The CDR3 is made up of 15 amino acids. V lost 0 bases to trimming and J lost 4 bases, with 10 bases between them. The germline gives CDR1 LGHNA, CDR2 YSLEER.